What follows are 26 T cell receptor beta chains derived from one specimen sequenced in a study of early T cells in non-severe SARS-CoV-2 infection (dated by TCRdb to about 2021). The receptor library was made with 5' RACE. The sequencer listed for this sample is NextSeq 500. In-frame beta chains were kept once TCRdb had trimmed the public reads at Q25 with fastp and called clones with MiXCR. A single entry per CDR3 protein holds the most common genes and DNA from its merged rows. Across this sample there are fewer than 85,000 distinct CDR3 sequences, with 12% seen only once. The ten largest clones add up to over 0.95% of the sample. Sequencing input: whole blood. The receptors shown here come from an adult who was a healthcare worker with PCR-confirmed SARS-CoV-2 infection or an uninfected control (not recorded which).

This clonotype was picked up many times. This chain joins TRBV20-1 and TRBJ2-7; D is unclear. The V end was cut by 6 bases, the J end by 3 bases, with 9 bases between. Germline V gives CDR1 DFQATT, CDR2 SNEGSKA (reference sequence). The length of the CDR3 is 11 residues. The chain's CDR3 is CSAKENYEQYF. The CDR3 DNA reads TGCAGTGCCAAGGAGAACTACGAGCAGTACTTC.

In this sample, this clonotype turned up many times. The chain carries TRBV29-1 and TRBJ1-1; D is uncertain. CDR1 is SQVTM and CDR2 is ANQGSEA in the germline V gene. This CDR3 is built from 13 residues. Trimming stripped 8 bases from V and 2 bases from J, with 15 bases between. CDR3 nucleotides: TGCAGCATTGGGTCGTTGAAAAACACTGAAGCTTTCTTT. This sequence encodes CSIGSLKNTEAFF.

This clonotype showed up many times. This rearrangement joins TRBV29-1 to TRBJ2-5; no firm D call. V was clipped by 3 bases and J by 5 bases, with 13 bases between them. The CDR3 is 13 residues long. CDR1 and CDR2 from the germline V gene are SQVTM and ANQGSEA. DNA of the CDR3: TGCAGCGTTGAGAAGGCAGCCTCCGAGACCCAGTACTTC. Translating gives CSVEKAASETQYF.

This clonotype was seen at least ten times. The J gene is TRBJ2-7, the V gene TRBV6-2 or TRBV6-3; no clear D. V was clipped by 1 base and J by 0 bases, with 7 bases between them. The CDR3 covers 14 residues. Looked up from germline, CDR1 is MNHEY and CDR2 is SVGEGT. CDR3 sequence reads: CASSYFSDSYEQYF. Here the CDR3 DNA reads TGTGCCAGCAGTTACTTCTCCGACTCCTACGAGCAGTACTTC.

This clonotype is classed as medium-sized. This rearrangement joins TRBV9 to TRBJ2-5, with 7 positions matching TRBD1. The CDR3 consists of 15 residues. CDR1 is SGDLS, CDR2 YYNGEE, per germline. Trimming cost V 4 bases and J 2 bases; bases outside gene matches: 8. The CDR3 loop is CASSPRVGQQETQYF. CDR3 DNA sequence: TGTGCCAGCAGCCCACGTGTGGGACAGCAAGAGACCCAGTACTTC.

The table lists this clonotype with many counts. The rearrangement links TRBV20-1 to TRBJ2-2, with a weak D call TRBD2 (5 bases). Germline-derived CDR1 and CDR2 are DFQATT and SNEGSKA (reference sequence). This CDR3 is built from 15 residues. Trimming took 3 bases from V and 0 from J, leaving 11 bases between them. The CDR3 reads CSARELGSNTGELFF. The CDR3 coding sequence is TGCAGTGCTAGGGAACTAGGCTCGAACACCGGGGAGCTGTTTTTT.

The chain links TRBV6-6 to TRBJ1-5; D not resolved. The germline V and J ends were trimmed by 8 bases and 7 bases, with 18 bases remaining between them. Germline CDR1 is MNHNY and CDR2 is SVGAGI (reference sequence). The CDR3 contains 14 residues. The CDR3 DNA reads as TGTGCCAGCGAGACGGTAGGGATCAGGCAGCCCCAGCATTTT. Translated, it gives CASETVGIRQPQHF.

This chain uses TRBV5-8 with TRBJ1-4; D uncertain. This CDR3 is built from 13 residues. The germline gives CDR1 SGHTS, CDR2 YDEGEE. Trimming removed 2 bases from V and 5 bases from J, with 7 bases in between. CDR3 in amino acids: CASSFSFNEKLFF. The DNA for the CDR3 is TGTGCCAGCAGCTTCAGCTTCAATGAAAAACTGTTTTTT.

This clonotype was recorded at least ten times. This chain connects TRBV28 to TRBJ2-2, with a weak D call TRBD2 (6 bases). The V gene lost 5 bases and the J gene lost 3 bases, with 16 bases spanning the gap. This CDR3 spans 16 amino acids. In germline, CDR1 is MDHEN, CDR2 SYDVKM. The CDR3 region is CASSLSARGDTGELFF. The DNA for the CDR3 is TGTGCCAGCAGTCTCTCGGCGCGGGGTGACACCGGGGAGCTGTTTTTT.

Ten or more counts support this clonotype. The rearrangement uses TRBV7-2 and TRBJ2-5; TRBD2 aligns across 7 bases. This CDR3 is built from 19 residues. Germline V lookup: CDR1 SGHTA, CDR2 FQGNSA. The V gene end was trimmed by 1 base and the J gene end by 1 base; junction bases not matched to a gene: 15. The CDR3 coding sequence is TGTGCCAGCAGCTTAGGTCCCCTCGGGGCGGGGGACCGCCAAGAGACCCAGTACTTC. Its protein product is CASSLGPLGAGDRQETQYF.

This clonotype was picked up many times. This chain uses TRBV28 with TRBJ2-1, with 7 bases lining up with TRBD2. The germline CDR1 and CDR2 sequences are MDHEN and SYDVKM. This CDR3 is built from 15 residues. V was clipped by 3 bases and J by 6 bases; unmatched bases: 8. The CDR3, as DNA: TGTGCCAGCAGTTTGATTGGGACTAAAAGCAATGAGCAGTTCTTC. Encoded protein: CASSLIGTKSNEQFF. Full variable domain (outside the CDR3, taken from reference TRBV28 and TRBJ2-1): DVKVTQSSRYLVKRTGEKVFLECVQDMDHENMFWYRQDPGLGLRLIYFSYDVKMKEKGDIPEGYSVSREKKERFSLILESASTNQTSMYLCASSLIGTKSNEQFFGPGTRLTVL.

Ten or more counts support this clonotype. The gene calls are TRBV18 and TRBJ1-2; D might be TRBD1 (5 bases). In germline, CDR1 is KGHSH, CDR2 LQKENI. Trimming pared 3 bases from V and 4 bases from J, leaving 9 bases between. This CDR3 is 13 amino acids long. The CDR3 DNA is TGTGCCAGCTCACCGACAGATTCCTATGGCTACACCTTC. Translation gives CASSPTDSYGYTF.

This clonotype was seen repeatedly, ten times or more. The chain has TRBV28 and TRBJ2-3; no definite D call. Per germline, CDR1 MDHEN and CDR2 SYDVKM. The CDR3 is 15 amino acids. Trimming left V 7 bases short and J 2 bases short, with 16 bases between. CDR3 nucleotide sequence: TGTGCCAGCAAATCCGGGTCGCGAGACACAGATACGCAGTATTTT. Its protein product is CASKSGSRDTDTQYF.

The J gene is TRBJ2-2, the V gene TRBV2; D gene ambiguous. V lost 3 bases to trimming and J lost 3 bases, with 8 bases between them. The CDR3 is 14 residues long. The germline V gene encodes CDR1 SNHLY and CDR2 FYNNEI. The CDR3 sequence: CASSESLDTGELFF. CDR3 in DNA: TGTGCCAGCAGTGAGTCTCTAGACACCGGGGAGCTGTTTTTT.

This clonotype was found many times. This rearrangement joins TRBV12-3 or TRBV12-4 to TRBJ2-5; D remains ambiguous. V dropped 7 bases and J dropped 8 bases, with 23 bases sitting between them. The CDR3 totals 15 residues. CDR3 DNA sequence: TGTGCCAGCACCCTAAGGCGTCTAGGCGAAGGAACCCAGTACTTC. Its translation: CASTLRRLGEGTQYF.

This clonotype has at least ten counts. V gene TRBV27 combines with J gene TRBJ1-5; possibly TRBD1 for D (5 bases). Germline V gene sequence: CDR1 MNHEY, CDR2 SMNVEV (reference sequence). Trimming took 7 bases from V and 3 from J, leaving 13 bases between them. This CDR3 is 14 amino acids long. CDR3 DNA: TGTGCCAGCATGCCGGGACTCAACAATCAGCCCCAGCATTTT. This codes for CASMPGLNNQPQHF.

This clonotype was recorded at least ten times. This chain links TRBV4-2 with TRBJ2-7; 8 bases are a match to TRBD2. This CDR3 is built from 15 residues. V gave up 6 bases and J gave up 5 bases; unmatched junction bases: 12. Germline CDR1 is LGHNA and CDR2 is YNFKEQ. CDR3 sequence: CASSDKRGSLHEQYF. The CDR3 DNA follows: TGTGCCAGCAGTGACAAGCGGGGGAGTCTCCACGAGCAGTACTTC.

This clonotype was found many times. The chain employs TRBV5-5 and TRBJ2-5; 10 bases line up with TRBD1. Germline-derived CDR1 and CDR2 are SGHKS and YYEKEE (reference sequence). CDR3 length equals 15 residues. V gave up 3 bases and J gave up 1 base; unmatched junction bases: 3. The CDR3 DNA is TGTGCCAGCAGCTACGACAGGGGGCCCCAAGAGACCCAGTACTTC. This encodes CASSYDRGPQETQYF.

This clonotype was counted many times. The chain recombines TRBV7-9 with TRBJ2-1; TRBD2 matches at 9 bases. The CDR3 covers 16 residues. CDR1 is SEHNR and CDR2 is FQNEAQ in the germline V gene (reference sequence). V was pared by 2 bases and J by 2 bases, with 4 bases of the junction left unmatched. The CDR3 loop is CASSLRAGGTYNEQFF. As DNA, the CDR3 is TGTGCCAGCAGCTTAAGAGCGGGAGGTACCTACAATGAGCAGTTCTTC.

This clonotype was detected many times. CDR3 in DNA: TGTGCCACCAGCACAGGAACCACTGGGGCCAACGTCCTGACTTTC. Translation gives CATSTGTTGANVLTF. V gene TRBV15 combines with J gene TRBJ2-6; D is unclear. This CDR3 comprises 15 residues. The germline V gene has CDR1 LNHNV and CDR2 YYDKDF (reference sequence). V gave up 4 bases and J gave up 2 bases, with 9 bases separating them.

This clonotype was recorded at least ten times. V usage is TRBV18 and J usage is TRBJ2-2; the match to TRBD2 covers 8 bases. The V segment lost 3 bases and the J segment 2 bases; nucleotides outside the gene matches: 11. The germline gives CDR1 KGHSH, CDR2 LQKENI. This CDR3 is built from 18 residues. CDR3 region: CASSPIPPSGGNTGELFF. CDR3 DNA sequence: TGTGCCAGCTCACCGATCCCTCCCAGCGGGGGTAACACCGGGGAGCTGTTTTTT.

This clonotype was seen only a few times. The genes are TRBV6-5 and TRBJ1-1, with D unclear. Germline loops: CDR1 MNHEY, CDR2 SVGAGI. The length of the CDR3 is 13 residues. V was pared by 6 bases and J by 1 base, with 9 bases between. CDR3 coding DNA: TGTGCCAGCAGCGGGTGGGAGAACACTGAAGCTTTCTTT. Its translation: CASSGWENTEAFF.

This clonotype was counted ten times or more. Here the CDR3 DNA reads TGTGCCAGCAGCACATCTAGCGGGACCTACAATGAGCAGTTCTTC. As protein: CASSTSSGTYNEQFF. V is TRBV9 and J is TRBJ2-1; the match to TRBD2 covers 9 bases. Trimming took 4 bases from V and 2 from J; bases not matched to a gene: 4. CDR1 is SGDLS, CDR2 YYNGEE, per germline. This CDR3 spans 15 amino acids.

This clonotype was detected ten times or more. The chain uses TRBV18 and TRBJ2-1, with D possibly matching TRBD2 (5 bases). Germline V gene sequence: CDR1 KGHSH, CDR2 LQKENI. The CDR3 length is 16 residues. Deletions cut 0 bases from V and 6 bases from J, with 15 bases between. The CDR3 protein is CASSPPLLAATNEQFF. The CDR3 bases are TGTGCCAGCTCACCACCGCTCCTAGCCGCCACCAATGAGCAGTTCTTC.

V usage is TRBV14 and J usage is TRBJ1-4; D uncertain. V was clipped by 2 bases and J by 3 bases, with 10 bases between them. The germline CDR1 and CDR2 sequences are SGHDN and FVKESK. The CDR3 contains 15 residues. CDR3 protein: CASSQFRGPNEKLFF. CDR3 in DNA: TGTGCCAGCAGCCAATTTCGAGGACCTAATGAAAAACTGTTTTTT.

This clonotype was counted at least ten times. In DNA form, the CDR3 reads TGTGCCACCAAGGCTCTTTCAAATGAGCAGTTCTTC. Translating gives CATKALSNEQFF. The chain recombines TRBV7-9 with TRBJ2-1; D is unclear. Deletions cut 10 bases from V and 7 bases from J, with 14 bases between. Per germline, CDR1 SEHNR and CDR2 FQNEAQ (reference sequence). The CDR3 spans 12 residues.